Listed below are T cell receptor beta chains from one sample, sequenced in a study of blood T cell repertoires in COVID-19. Generated by immunoSEQ multiplex PCR, the TCRdb table keeps only in-frame clones and is missing some. Here the sample spans about 170,000 clones, about four fifths being singletons. Material for sequencing was PBMCs or T cells enriched from blood (not recorded which). Receptors originate from a woman aged 45 to 65 in a cohort exposed to, infected with or recovered from COVID-19 (not recorded which). Each CDR3 is given with its conserved first and last residue.

v_call: TRBV3-1/TRBV3-2; cdr3_length: 14; cdr3_aa: CASSQPGRQETQYF
v_call: TRBV19; cdr3_length: 16; cdr3_aa: CASSIAGTGNNSPLHF
v_call: TRBV9; cdr3_length: 17; cdr3_aa: CASSDTGGGLGRETQYF
v_call: TRBV7-8; cdr3_length: 17; cdr3_aa: CASRDPGTSDPRDEQFF
v_call: TRBV20-1; cdr3_length: 11; cdr3_aa: CSAPTGEQAFF
v_call: TRBV18; cdr3_length: 15; cdr3_aa: CASSPAGQAGTEAFF
v_call: TRBV3-1/TRBV3-2; cdr3_length: 15; cdr3_aa: CASSLRTGETYGYTF
v_call: TRBV18; cdr3_length: 15; cdr3_aa: CASSPGTKSNSPLHF
v_call: TRBV5-1; cdr3_length: 15; cdr3_aa: CASSQEPGIQETQYF
v_call: TRBV5-1; cdr3_length: 13; cdr3_aa: CASTYGLNYGYTF
v_call: TRBV3-1/TRBV3-2; cdr3_length: 15; cdr3_aa: CASSQGTGTQETQYF
v_call: TRBV15; cdr3_length: 17; cdr3_aa: CATSRDRQGNTQETQYF
v_call: TRBV6-2/TRBV6-3; cdr3_length: 17; cdr3_aa: CASSAGWGGGLDYEQYF
v_call: TRBV5-1; cdr3_length: 11; cdr3_aa: CASSLEGQLYF
v_call: TRBV5-5; cdr3_length: 14; cdr3_aa: CASSLLTEGYGYTF
v_call: TRBV29-1; cdr3_length: 12; cdr3_aa: CSVRGASNEQYF
v_call: TRBV6-6; cdr3_length: 13; cdr3_aa: CASRTGGGQPQHF
v_call: TRBV28; cdr3_length: 11; cdr3_aa: CASGQVYGYTF
v_call: TRBV10-2; cdr3_length: 13; cdr3_aa: CASRERERDEQFF
v_call: TRBV7-9; cdr3_length: 14; cdr3_aa: CASSFPGQGVEQYF
v_call: TRBV9; cdr3_length: 17; cdr3_aa: CASSVAPSGTGRYGYTF
v_call: TRBV5-1; cdr3_length: 13; cdr3_aa: CASSLDRATEAFF
v_call: TRBV7-2; cdr3_length: 14; cdr3_aa: CASRPPTGRETQYF
v_call: TRBV4-3; cdr3_length: 16; cdr3_aa: CASSQAGTGGDYGYTF
v_call: TRBV27; cdr3_length: 15; cdr3_aa: CASSLGQGNTGELFF
v_call: TRBV6-5; cdr3_length: 13; cdr3_aa: CAGLAGDSYEQYF
v_call: TRBV5-4; cdr3_length: 15; cdr3_aa: CASSSPRQDTGELFF
v_call: TRBV19; cdr3_length: 18; cdr3_aa: CASRDPLAGGANTGELFF
v_call: TRBV19; cdr3_length: 12; cdr3_aa: CASGQGADTQYF
v_call: TRBV24-1; cdr3_length: 18; cdr3_aa: CATSDSSPIRDKDQPQHF